The clone carrying this T cell receptor beta chain was detected only a few times. Its target is unknown. This CDR3 region has 18 residues. J lost 5 bases, V lost 2 bases, and 13 bases had no gene match. Germline CDR1 reads SGHTA; CDR2 reads FQGNSA. They ran version v3.0 of the immunoSEQ assay at survey level. The method was immunoSEQ multiplex PCR; TCRdb's version includes in-frame clones alone and lacks a portion of them. Of almost 25,000 clones in the sample, 75% to 85% were seen once. This entry comes from a study of long-term antiretroviral therapy in people with HIV. The study's findings and limits: In samples taken after ART, diversity increased but remained below transplant donor control levels. Before ART, certain clones expanded, and these dominated the repertoire at all time points. Among HIV repertoires, CDR3 length ranges were narrower than those of controls.

The TCR sequence derives from a man aged 50-59 years with HIV. This chain connects TRBV7-2 to TRBJ2-1; 9 nucleotides align to TRBD2. This sample comprised unsorted PBMCs, obtained 3 years after starting antiretroviral therapy. The chain's CDR3 is CASSLPRTSSGANNEQFF. CDR3 nucleotides: TGTGCCAGCAGCTTACCCCGGACGTCTAGCGGGGCGAACAATGAGCAGTTCTTC.